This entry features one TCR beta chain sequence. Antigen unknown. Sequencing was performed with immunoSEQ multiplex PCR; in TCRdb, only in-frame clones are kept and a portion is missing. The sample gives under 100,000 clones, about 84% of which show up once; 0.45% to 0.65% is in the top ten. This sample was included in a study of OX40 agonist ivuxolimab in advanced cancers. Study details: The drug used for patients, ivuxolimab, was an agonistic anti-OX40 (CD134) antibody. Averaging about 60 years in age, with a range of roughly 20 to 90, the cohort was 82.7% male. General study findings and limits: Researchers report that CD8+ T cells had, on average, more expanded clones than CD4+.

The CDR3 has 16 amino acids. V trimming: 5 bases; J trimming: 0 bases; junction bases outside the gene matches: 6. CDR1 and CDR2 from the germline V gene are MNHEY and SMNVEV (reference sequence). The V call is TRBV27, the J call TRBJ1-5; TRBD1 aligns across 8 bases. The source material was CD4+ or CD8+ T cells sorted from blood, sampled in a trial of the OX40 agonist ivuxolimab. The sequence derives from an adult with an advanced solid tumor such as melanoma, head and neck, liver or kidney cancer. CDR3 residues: CASSPRTGSSNQPQHF. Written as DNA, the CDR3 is TGTGCCAGCAGTCCACGGACAGGGAGTAGCAATCAGCCCCAGCATTTT.